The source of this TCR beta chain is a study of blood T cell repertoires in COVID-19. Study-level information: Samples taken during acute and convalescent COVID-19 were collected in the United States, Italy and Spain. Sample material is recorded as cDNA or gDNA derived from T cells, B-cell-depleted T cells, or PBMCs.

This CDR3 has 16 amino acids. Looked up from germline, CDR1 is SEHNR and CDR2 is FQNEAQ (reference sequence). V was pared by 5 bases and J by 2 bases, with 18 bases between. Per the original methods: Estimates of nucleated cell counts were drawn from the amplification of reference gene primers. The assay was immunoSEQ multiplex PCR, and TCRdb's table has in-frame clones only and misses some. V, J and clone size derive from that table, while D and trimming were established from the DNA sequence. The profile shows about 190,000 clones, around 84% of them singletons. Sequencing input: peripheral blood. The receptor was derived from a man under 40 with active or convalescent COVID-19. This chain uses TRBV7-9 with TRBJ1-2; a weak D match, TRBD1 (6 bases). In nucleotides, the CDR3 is TGTGCCAGCAGCGGACGACAGGCCCCCGAGAACTATGGCTACACCTTC. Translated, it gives CASSGRQAPENYGYTF.